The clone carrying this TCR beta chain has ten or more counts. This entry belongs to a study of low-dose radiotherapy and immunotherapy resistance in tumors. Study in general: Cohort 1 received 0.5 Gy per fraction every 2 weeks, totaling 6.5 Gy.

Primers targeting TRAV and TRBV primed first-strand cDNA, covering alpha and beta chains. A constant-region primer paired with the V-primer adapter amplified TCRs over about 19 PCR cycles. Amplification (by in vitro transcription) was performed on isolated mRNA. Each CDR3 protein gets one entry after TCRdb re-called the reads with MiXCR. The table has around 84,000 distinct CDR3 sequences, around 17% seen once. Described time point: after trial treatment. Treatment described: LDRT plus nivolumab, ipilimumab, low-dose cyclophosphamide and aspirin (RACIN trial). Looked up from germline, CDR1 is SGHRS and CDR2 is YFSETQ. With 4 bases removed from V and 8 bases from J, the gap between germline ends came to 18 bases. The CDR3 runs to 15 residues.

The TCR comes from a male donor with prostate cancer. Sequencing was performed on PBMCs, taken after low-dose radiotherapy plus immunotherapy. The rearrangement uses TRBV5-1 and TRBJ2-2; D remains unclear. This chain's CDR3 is CASSIGRSLPGELFF. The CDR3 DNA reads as TGCGCCAGCAGCATTGGACGTTCGCTCCCTGGGGAGCTGTTTTTT.